The T cell receptor (beta chain) under discussion was sequenced for a study of PD-L1 blockade in urothelial cancer (dated by TCRdb to 2016 to 2017). Context from the whole study: All patients started therapy in the mid-2010s and received atezolizumab 1,200 mg intravenously every 3 weeks. Durable clinical benefit was achieved by nine patients and was not achieved by 20 patients. In the same patients, pretreatment tumors underwent whole exome sequencing and RNA sequencing in addition to TCR sequencing. Patients had an ECOG performance status of 0 or 1 and had received between 0 and 3 prior chemotherapy regimens. The study, an exploratory multi-omic analysis, examined somatic, immune and clinical correlates of response to PD-L1 blockade with atezolizumab in urothelial cancer. Pretreatment tumor samples, along with matched peripheral blood collected serially before and after atezolizumab treatment, underwent TCR sequencing. Around 29 patients had pretreatment blood TCR-seq, some 25 had at least one posttreatment blood collection, and some 25 had tumor TCR-seq. A median of about 150,000 T cells and some 90,000 unique TCRs was obtained from blood samples, and a median clonality of 0.080 was observed. Blood samples were analyzed at 3 weeks after treatment start (second dose) and at 6 weeks after treatment start. About 90% of the 29 patients were males with bladder-origin urothelial cancer, and about two thirds of the roughly 30 reported a prior smoking history. Durable clinical benefit was defined as progression-free survival longer than 6 months, and TCR features were also tested against progression-free and overall survival.

In the case of this clone: Its recognized antigen is unknown. Base quality data are lacking; no much larger clone is found one base away.

Interpreted using the paper, the time point label stands for: pretreatment peripheral blood. A cohort of approximately 30 patients with locally advanced or metastatic urothelial carcinoma, treated at Memorial Sloan Kettering on a trial protocol, was included. Peripheral blood mononuclear cells were collected from each patient pretreatment and during treatment, giving between 1 and 8 total time points per patient. The Qiagen DNeasy Blood extraction kit was used to purify genomic DNA from total PBMCs and tumor samples. PBMCs were collected pretreatment and during treatment, and were isolated and stored as previously described. Synthetic TCR analog templates were spiked into each PCR so that absolute template abundance could be estimated from read counts. TCRbeta CDR3 regions were amplified from genomic DNA with bias-controlled V and J gene primers using the immunoSEQ assay. Rearranged TCRbeta segments were sequenced at approximately 20X coverage. As for the authors' bioinformatics: Sequencing errors were corrected by clustering and CDR3s were annotated against IMGT to assign V, D and J genes. Downstream analyses used only productive TCRbeta rearrangements and left out out-of-frame or stop-codon sequences. Clonality was calculated as one minus the Shannon entropy normalized by the log of the number of unique productive sequences. Fisher's exact test with Benjamini-Hochberg correction, using a cutoff of adjusted p below 0.01, was how clones that differed between time points or between blood and tumor were identified. TCRdb provides this immuneACCESS table in a form limited to in-frame rearrangements. Some clones are lacking; in checked studies, under half of them reflect an unresolved V gene, and why the rest are absent is not known. That table furnishes V, J and clone size, whereas the DNA furnished D and trimming. This sample holds roughly 90,000 clones; more than 80% were observed only once. The top ten constitute 0.97% of the sample.

From cysteine to phenylalanine, the CDR3 is 16 amino acids long. The retained sequence is limited to the CDR3, 48 bases, with the frame set at the first base. Looking up the germline V gene yields CDR1 MDHEN and CDR2 SYDVKM. Trimming removed 8 bases from V and 5 bases from J; the gene matches leave 13 bases unexplained. Results and caveats for the whole study, not just this receptor: Because the sample size was small (n ≈ 31) and many of the analyses were exploratory, the results are meant to be hypothesis-generating. At 3 weeks after the start of treatment, tumor-associated TCR clones in peripheral blood had expanded more in patients with durable benefit (n ≈ 22, p = 0.022). Improved progression-free and overall survival was associated with having pretreatment peripheral blood TCR clonality below the median.

The sample in question was PBMCs, obtained around atezolizumab (anti-PD-L1) treatment. The source is an elderly woman with urothelial cancer. The sequence is built from TRBV28 and TRBJ2-2; 8 of the junction bases match TRBD1. At the DNA level, the sequence is TGTGCCAGCCTACAGGGGGGTGGACGGCTGACCGGGGAGCTGTTTTTT. This gives the protein CASLQGGGRLTGELFF.